Listed below are T cell receptor beta chains from one sample, sequenced in a study of blood T cell repertoires in COVID-19. This table comes from immunoSEQ multiplex PCR, and its TCRdb copy is limited to in-frame clones, with some not included. The sample has more than 70,000 clones, 75% to 90% seen once; the top ten hold around a sixth. Sequencing was done on a sample of peripheral blood. The receptors here all came from a woman older than 75 with acute or convalescent COVID-19. The CDR3 runs from the conserved cysteine through the conserved F or W. The D gene is left open where the match is weak. Expanded clones get a size class; other rows say once, few or many, or leave the size out.

clone_size: NA
j_call: TRBJ1-2
cdr3_length: 15
d_call: NA
v_call: TRBV3-1/TRBV3-2
cdr3_aa: CASSQAHRGGSGYTF
cdr3_nt: TGTGCCAGCAGCCAAGCCCATAGGGGTGGAAGTGGCTACACCTTC

clone_size: NA
j_call: TRBJ2-1
cdr3_length: 13
d_call: TRBD1
v_call: TRBV7-9
cdr3_aa: CASSFTGGNEQFF
cdr3_nt: TGTGCCAGCAGCTTCACAGGGGGCAATGAGCAGTTCTTC

clone_size: NA
j_call: TRBJ2-1
cdr3_length: 16
d_call: TRBD2
v_call: TRBV7-9
cdr3_aa: CASSRTGLAEKSEQFF
cdr3_nt: TGTGCCAGCAGCCGGACGGGACTAGCGGAGAAAAGTGAGCAGTTCTTC

clone_size: NA
j_call: TRBJ1-5
cdr3_length: 13
d_call: NA
v_call: TRBV12-3/TRBV12-4
cdr3_aa: CASSTGSRQPQHF
cdr3_nt: TGTGCCAGCAGCACAGGGTCTCGGCAGCCCCAGCATTTT

clone_size: NA
j_call: TRBJ2-3
cdr3_length: 15
d_call: TRBD2
v_call: TRBV29-1
cdr3_aa: CSVVGGVSGTDTQYF
cdr3_nt: TGCAGCGTCGTTGGGGGGGTCTCGGGCACAGATACGCAGTATTTT

clone_size: NA
j_call: TRBJ2-1
cdr3_length: 15
d_call: TRBD2
v_call: TRBV7-9
cdr3_aa: CASSPRRGGYNEQFF
cdr3_nt: TGTGCCAGCAGCCCACGGCGGGGGGGCTACAATGAGCAGTTCTTC

clone_size: NA
j_call: TRBJ2-5
cdr3_length: 15
d_call: NA
v_call: TRBV4-2
cdr3_aa: CASSQAAGMEETQYF
cdr3_nt: TGTGCCAGCAGCCAAGCGGCGGGGATGGAAGAGACCCAGTACTTC

clone_size: NA
j_call: TRBJ2-5
cdr3_length: 17
d_call: NA
v_call: TRBV19
cdr3_aa: CASSPQGTRVFGETQYF
cdr3_nt: TGTGCCAGTAGTCCACAGGGAACTAGGGTGTTTGGAGAGACCCAGTACTTC

clone_size: few
j_call: TRBJ1-5
cdr3_length: 14
d_call: TRBD1
v_call: TRBV28
cdr3_aa: CASSFYGRQGVRHF
cdr3_nt: TGTGCCAGCAGTTTTTACGGGAGACAGGGCGTCCGGCATTTT

clone_size: NA
j_call: TRBJ2-4
cdr3_length: 18
d_call: NA
v_call: TRBV7-2
cdr3_aa: CASSPQISGELAKNIQYF
cdr3_nt: TGTGCCAGCAGCCCCCAGATTTCAGGGGAACTAGCCAAAAACATTCAGTACTTC

clone_size: NA
j_call: TRBJ2-7
cdr3_length: 12
d_call: NA
v_call: TRBV10-1
cdr3_aa: CASSELGNGQYF
cdr3_nt: TGCGCCAGCAGTGAGTTGGGCAACGGGCAGTACTTC

clone_size: NA
j_call: TRBJ1-1
cdr3_length: 12
d_call: NA
v_call: TRBV30
cdr3_aa: CAWSGQNTEAFF
cdr3_nt: TGTGCCTGGAGTGGACAGAACACTGAAGCTTTCTTT

clone_size: NA
j_call: TRBJ2-1
cdr3_length: 15
d_call: TRBD2
v_call: TRBV18
cdr3_aa: CASSPRGGDYNEQFF
cdr3_nt: TGTGCCAGCTCACCGCGGGGGGGAGACTACAATGAGCAGTTCTTC

clone_size: NA
j_call: TRBJ2-1
cdr3_length: 15
d_call: TRBD2
v_call: TRBV5-1
cdr3_aa: CASSLWTSGGGEQFF
cdr3_nt: TGCGCCAGCAGCTTGTGGACTAGCGGGGGTGGTGAGCAGTTCTTC

clone_size: NA
j_call: TRBJ2-7
cdr3_length: 13
d_call: NA
v_call: TRBV5-1
cdr3_aa: CASSPFPGDEQYF
cdr3_nt: TGCGCCAGCAGTCCTTTTCCGGGGGACGAGCAGTACTTC

clone_size: NA
j_call: TRBJ1-4
cdr3_length: 17
d_call: TRBD1
v_call: TRBV19
cdr3_aa: CASSSAGTGAFNEKLFF
cdr3_nt: TGTGCCAGTAGCTCCGCCGGGACAGGTGCTTTTAATGAAAAACTGTTTTTT